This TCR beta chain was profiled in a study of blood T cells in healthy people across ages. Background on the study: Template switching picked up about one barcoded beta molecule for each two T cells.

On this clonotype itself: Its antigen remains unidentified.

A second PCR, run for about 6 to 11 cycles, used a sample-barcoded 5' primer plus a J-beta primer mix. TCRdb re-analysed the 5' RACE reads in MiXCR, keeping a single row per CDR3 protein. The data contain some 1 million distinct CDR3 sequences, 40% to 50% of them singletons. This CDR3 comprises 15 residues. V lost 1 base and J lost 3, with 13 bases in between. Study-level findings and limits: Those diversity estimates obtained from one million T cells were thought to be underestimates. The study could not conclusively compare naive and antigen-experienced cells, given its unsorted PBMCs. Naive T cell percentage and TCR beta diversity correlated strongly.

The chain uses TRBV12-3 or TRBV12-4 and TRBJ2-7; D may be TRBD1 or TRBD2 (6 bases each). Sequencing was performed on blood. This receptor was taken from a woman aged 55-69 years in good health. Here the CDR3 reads CASSLEGGSLYEQYF. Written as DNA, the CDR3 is TGTGCCAGCAGTTTAGAGGGGGGTTCTCTCTACGAGCAGTACTTC.